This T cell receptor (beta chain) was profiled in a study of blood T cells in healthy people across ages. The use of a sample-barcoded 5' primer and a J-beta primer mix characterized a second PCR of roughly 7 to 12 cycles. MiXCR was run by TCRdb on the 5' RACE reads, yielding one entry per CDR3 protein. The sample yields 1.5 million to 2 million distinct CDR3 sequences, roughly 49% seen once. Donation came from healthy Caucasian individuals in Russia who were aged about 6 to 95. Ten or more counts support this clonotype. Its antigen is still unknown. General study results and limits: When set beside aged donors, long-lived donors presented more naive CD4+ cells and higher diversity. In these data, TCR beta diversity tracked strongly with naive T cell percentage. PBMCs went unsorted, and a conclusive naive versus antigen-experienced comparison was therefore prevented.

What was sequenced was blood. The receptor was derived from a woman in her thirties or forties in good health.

DNA of the CDR3: TGTGCCAGCAGTCGACCTAGCGGAAGCACAGATACGCAGTATTTT. This sequence encodes CASSRPSGSTDTQYF. This chain connects TRBV13 to TRBJ2-3, with 7 positions matching TRBD2. CDR1 is PRHDT, CDR2 FYEKMQ, per germline (reference sequence). The length of the CDR3 is 15 residues. Losses at the gene ends were 6 bases for V and 0 bases for J; bases not matched to a gene: 6.